Listed here are 20 T cell receptor beta chains from one sample, sequenced in a study of shared clonotypes between healthy human individuals. CD45RO-negative, CCR7-positively selected cells formed the naive CD8 fraction, excluding terminally differentiated effector memory CD45RA+ cells. Sequenced by immunoSEQ multiplex PCR; TCRdb stores in-frame clones only, minus some. The sample yields about 1,900,000 clones, roughly 95% seen once. The sample was naive CD8+ T cells sorted from blood. The receptors shown here come from a man aged 18 to 35 in good health.

V usage is TRBV5-4 and J usage is TRBJ1-1; D uncertain. V shed 4 bases and J shed 7 bases, with 14 bases lying between them. Germline V lookup: CDR1 SGHNT, CDR2 YYREEE (reference sequence). The CDR3 has 13 amino acids. The CDR3: CASSPPDRVEAFF. The CDR3 DNA reads TGTGCCAGCAGCCCCCCTGATAGGGTTGAAGCTTTCTTT.

The V call is TRBV9, the J call TRBJ2-7, with D maybe TRBD1 (6 bases). Trimming cost V 3 bases and J 1 base, with 11 bases left between them. CDR3 length: 14 amino acids. Germline CDR1 reads SGDLS; CDR2 reads YYNGEE. The CDR3, as DNA: TGTGCCAGCAGCGGGGGGCAGTATTCCTACGAGCAGTACTTC. Amino acid sequence: CASSGGQYSYEQYF.

This chain uses TRBV10-1 with TRBJ2-3; D is possibly TRBD2 (5 bases). V was pared by 0 bases and J by 2 bases, with 9 bases between. From germline, CDR1 is WNHNN and CDR2 SYGVQD (reference sequence). The CDR3 is 15 residues long. DNA for the CDR3: TGCGCCAGCAGTGAGTCTGCGACTAACACAGATACGCAGTATTTT. It yields the protein CASSESATNTDTQYF.

The chain is built from TRBV11-2 and TRBJ2-2; D gene unclear. Germline CDR1 is SGHAT and CDR2 is FQNNGV. The ends were cut back, 2 bases at V and 3 bases at J, with 4 bases in the middle. This CDR3 is 13 amino acids long. As DNA, the CDR3 is TGTGCCAGCAGCTTATACTACACCGGGGAGCTGTTTTTT. This encodes CASSLYYTGELFF.

The V call is TRBV6-5, the J call TRBJ2-3; 10 bases agree with TRBD1. This CDR3 spans 15 amino acids. With V trimmed by 6 bases and J by 9 bases, 12 bases remained unmatched. From germline, CDR1 is MNHEY and CDR2 SVGAGI. CDR3 sequence: CASREGTGALATQYF. The CDR3 region has the DNA TGTGCCAGCAGGGAGGGGACAGGGGCGCTTGCGACGCAGTATTTT.

Worth noting for this clone: At the DNA level, this CDR3 is encoded by other sequences in the same sample as well. The chain recombines TRBV14 with TRBJ2-3; D is undetermined. Germline V lookup: CDR1 SGHDN, CDR2 FVKESK. V was cut by 0 bases and J by 0 bases, with 7 bases left in between. The CDR3 totals 15 residues. The CDR3 nucleotides are TGTGCCAGCAGCCAAGATCTTACTAGCACAGATACGCAGTATTTT. Protein sequence: CASSQDLTSTDTQYF.

The chain joins TRBV5-4 to TRBJ2-1; D not resolved. Per the germline V gene, CDR1 is SGHNT and CDR2 is YYREEE (reference sequence). V was cut by 0 bases and J by 8 bases, with 9 bases left in between. CDR3 length equals 13 residues. DNA for the CDR3: TGTGCCAGCAGCTTGGTGGGCGACGATGAGCAGTTCTTC. Protein sequence: CASSLVGDDEQFF.

This clone was seen only once. The chain recombines TRBV30 with TRBJ2-7, with 8 bases lining up with TRBD1. Germline CDR1 reads GTSNPN; CDR2 reads SVGIG (reference sequence). Trimming took 2 bases from V and 1 from J; bases not matched to a gene: 4. The CDR3 consists of 14 residues. The CDR3 reads CAWSWDRISYEQYF. The CDR3 nucleotides are TGTGCCTGGAGTTGGGACAGGATTTCCTACGAGCAGTACTTC.

The chain recombines TRBV18 with TRBJ1-2, with D uncertain. Germline V gene sequence: CDR1 KGHSH, CDR2 LQKENI. The CDR3 is 14 residues long. V lost 6 bases and J lost 2, with 13 bases in between. The CDR3 region has the DNA TGTGCCAGCTCCACACCCGGGGTGAACTATGGCTACACCTTC. This encodes CASSTPGVNYGYTF.

The chain is built from TRBV5-1 and TRBJ1-5; unclear D gene. Trimming stripped 1 base from V and 4 bases from J, with 6 bases between. Germline V gene sequence: CDR1 SGHRS, CDR2 YFSETQ. CDR3 length equals 13 residues. The CDR3 region is CASSLIGNQPQHF. The CDR3 DNA follows: TGCGCCAGCAGCTTGATAGGGAATCAGCCCCAGCATTTT. The full variable domain, completed using reference TRBV5-1 and TRBJ1-5, is KAGVTQTPRYLIKTRGQQVTLSCSPISGHRSVSWYQQTPGQGLQFLFEYFSETQRNKGNFPGRFSGRQFSNSRSEMNVSTLELGDSALYLCASSLIGNQPQHFGDGTRLSIL.

The chain links TRBV5-8 to TRBJ1-1, with 7 bases that match TRBD1. CDR3 length equals 17 residues. After removal of 2 bases from V and 0 bases from J, the junction contained 10 bases not matched to a gene. The germline gives CDR1 SGHTS, CDR2 YDEGEE. This CDR3 is CASSLRPGTVMNTEAFF. CDR3 DNA: TGTGCCAGCAGCTTACGTCCCGGGACAGTAATGAACACTGAAGCTTTCTTT.

The rearrangement uses TRBV10-3 and TRBJ2-7; D is unclear. Between the trimmed V and J ends, which lost 10 bases and 0 bases, there was a span of 16 bases. This CDR3 spans 14 amino acids. Germline CDR1 ENHRY, CDR2 SYGVKD. CDR3 in amino acids: CATVNGAYSYEQYF. The CDR3 nucleotides read TGTGCCACCGTAAACGGTGCTTACTCCTACGAGCAGTACTTC.

This clone was recorded only once. J is TRBJ2-7 and V is TRBV9; D is unclear. Trimming took 0 bases from V and 9 from J, leaving 13 bases between them. This CDR3 spans 13 amino acids. Germline CDR1 and CDR2: SGDLS and YYNGEE. The CDR3 is CASSVEVGQGQYF. The CDR3 coding sequence is TGTGCCAGCAGCGTAGAGGTGGGCCAAGGGCAGTACTTC.

The chain carries TRBV7-6 and TRBJ2-3; 12 bases line up with TRBD2. J lost 1 base, V lost 7 bases, and 3 bases had no gene match. This CDR3 contains 15 residues. Germline V gene data show CDR1 as SGHVS and CDR2 as FNYEAQ. CDR3 coding DNA: TGTGCCAGCACCCTAGCGGGGGGGGGCACAGATACGCAGTATTTT. Translated, it gives CASTLAGGGTDTQYF.

This chain uses TRBV11-2 with TRBJ2-1, with a possible D match to TRBD2 (6 bases). The length of the CDR3 is 16 residues. In germline, CDR1 is SGHAT, CDR2 FQNNGV. The germline V and J ends were trimmed by 3 bases and 5 bases, with 17 bases remaining between them. Here the CDR3 DNA reads TGTGCCAGCAGCTTGACCGGGACTTTATCCAACAATGAGCAGTTCTTC. Amino acid sequence: CASSLTGTLSNNEQFF.

CDR3 amino acids: CASSQDFLTEIANEKLFF. The CDR3 nucleotides are TGCGCCAGCAGCCAAGATTTTTTGACAGAGATAGCTAATGAAAAACTGTTTTTT. The rearrangement joins TRBV4-3 to TRBJ1-4; weak D call: TRBD1 (5 bases). Trimming left V 0 bases short and J 3 bases short, with 17 bases between. The CDR3 has 18 residues. Germline lookup yields CDR1 LGHNA and CDR2 YSLEER.

This clone appeared once. CDR3 in amino acids: CASSSTGVYGYTF. The CDR3 DNA is TGTGCCAGCAGCTCGACAGGGGTCTATGGCTACACCTTC. The gene calls are TRBV5-4 and TRBJ1-2; 8 nucleotides match TRBD1. There are 13 residues in the CDR3. The J segment lost 4 bases and the V segment lost 3 bases, leaving 2 bases of the junction unmatched. Germline CDR1 reads SGHNT; CDR2 reads YYREEE (reference sequence).

V is TRBV9 and J is TRBJ2-2; no reliable D call. This CDR3 region has 17 residues. Trimming cost V 0 bases and J 1 base, with 13 bases left between them. Germline V gives CDR1 SGDLS, CDR2 YYNGEE. The CDR3, as DNA: TGTGCCAGCAGCGTAGGTTCGGCAGACCTGAACACCGGGGAGCTGTTTTTT. Translating gives CASSVGSADLNTGELFF.

The rearrangement joins TRBV7-9 to TRBJ2-1; 14 bases align to TRBD2. The CDR3 loop spans 17 amino acids. J was trimmed by 8 bases and V by 5 bases; bases with no gene match: 11. The germline V gene has CDR1 SEHNR and CDR2 FQNEAQ (reference sequence). The CDR3 is CASSLEKGLAGAYEQFF. DNA for the CDR3: TGTGCCAGCAGCCTAGAGAAGGGACTAGCGGGAGCCTATGAGCAGTTCTTC.

This chain joins TRBV5-1 and TRBJ2-7; no reliable D call. Trimming cost V 2 bases and J 7 bases, with 10 bases left between them. Germline V gene lookup returns CDR1 SGHRS and CDR2 YFSETQ. The CDR3 totals 12 residues. The CDR3 spells CASSLNSLEQYF. CDR3 nucleotides: TGCGCCAGCAGCTTAAACAGCTTAGAGCAGTACTTC.